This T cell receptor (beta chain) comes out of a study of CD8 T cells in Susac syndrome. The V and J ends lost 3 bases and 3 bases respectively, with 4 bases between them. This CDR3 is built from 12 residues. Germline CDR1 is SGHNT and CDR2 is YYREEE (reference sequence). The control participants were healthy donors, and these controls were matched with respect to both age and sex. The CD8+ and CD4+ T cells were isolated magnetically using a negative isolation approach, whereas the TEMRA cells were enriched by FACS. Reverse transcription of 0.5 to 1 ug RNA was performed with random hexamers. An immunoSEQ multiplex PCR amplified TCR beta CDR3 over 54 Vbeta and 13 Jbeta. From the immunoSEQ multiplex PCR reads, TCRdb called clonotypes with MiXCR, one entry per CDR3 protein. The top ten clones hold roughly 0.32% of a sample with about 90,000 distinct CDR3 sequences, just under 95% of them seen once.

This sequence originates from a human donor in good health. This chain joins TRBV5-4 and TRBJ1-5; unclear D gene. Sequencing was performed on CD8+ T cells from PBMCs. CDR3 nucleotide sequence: TGTGCCAGCAGCTCCGACAATCAGCCCCAGCATTTT. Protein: CASSSDNQPQHF.